Below are 10 T cell receptor beta chains sequenced from a single sample in a study of Tregs in tolerant kidney transplant recipients. The protocol was immunoSEQ multiplex PCR, while the TCRdb copy is restricted to in-frame clones and leaves out a portion. The sample has about 4,800 clones, about 39% seen once. Which antigens these TCRs recognize remains unknown. The sample taken for sequencing was CD8+ T cells from blood cultured with allogeneic cells. The origin of the receptors is a human donor in good health.

This clone has only a few counts. This chain joins TRBV5-1 and TRBJ2-7; 12 bases match TRBD2. The CDR3 covers 15 residues. Looked up from germline, CDR1 is SGHRS and CDR2 is YFSETQ. The V and J ends lost 3 bases and 2 bases, in that order; junction bases with no gene match: 3. This CDR3 is CASSSTSGGPYEQYF. The DNA for the CDR3 is TGCGCCAGCAGCTCGACTAGCGGGGGCCCCTACGAGCAGTACTTC.

By share, this clone ranks as medium-sized (0.01 to 0.1%). This chain uses TRBV11-3 with TRBJ2-2, with D maybe TRBD2 (6 bases). Trimming removed 5 bases at V and 0 bases at J, with 13 bases between. The CDR3 runs to 16 residues. From germline, CDR1 is SGHNT and CDR2 YENEEA. CDR3 bases: TGTGCCAGCAGCCCCAGAGCGGGTTCGAACACCGGGGAGCTGTTTTTT. This sequence encodes CASSPRAGSNTGELFF.

The DNA for the CDR3 is TGTGCCACCCTCTCAGGGCCCGGGGAGCTGTTTTTT. It translates to CATLSGPGELFF. The chain employs TRBV6-6 and TRBJ2-2, with D possibly matching TRBD1 (5 bases). The CDR3 covers 12 residues. The V gene's germline CDR1 is MNHNY and CDR2 SVGAGI (reference sequence). Between the trimmed V and J ends, which lost 10 bases and 6 bases, there was a span of 12 bases.

This sequence joins TRBV11-2 and TRBJ1-3; D gene unclear. Germline V gene data show CDR1 as SGHAT and CDR2 as FQNNGV. Trimming shortened V by 3 bases and J by 4 bases, and 4 bases separated the two germline ends. CDR3 length equals 12 residues. CDR3 bases: TGTGCCAGCAGCTTTTGGGGAAACACCATATATTTT. Its translation is CASSFWGNTIYF.

This chain links TRBV6-6 with TRBJ2-2; D is possibly TRBD2 (5 bases). This CDR3 has 15 amino acids. The V end lost 0 bases, the J end lost 6 bases, and 11 bases lay between the germline ends. Germline loops: CDR1 MNHNY, CDR2 SVGAGI (reference sequence). For the CDR3, the DNA is TGTGCCAGCAGTTACTCCACTAGGTCCGCCGGGGAGCTGTTTTTT. Protein: CASSYSTRSAGELFF.

A note on this clone: This may stem from a read error, because a much larger clone lies one nucleotide away. This chain connects TRBV9 to TRBJ1-1; D uncertain. Germline lookup yields CDR1 SGDLS and CDR2 YYNGEE. This CDR3 comprises 17 residues. This CDR3 is CASSVEGQPGMNTEASF. The CDR3 DNA sequence: TGTGCCAGCAGCGTAGAAGGGCAGCCTGGAATGAACACTGAAGCTTCCTTT.

The chain links TRBV6-5 to TRBJ1-1; D not certain. CDR3 length: 15 residues. Per the germline V gene, CDR1 is MNHEY and CDR2 is SVGAGI. V was trimmed by 5 bases and J by 3 bases, leaving 16 bases between them. The CDR3: CASSTSPPGYTEAFF. The CDR3 DNA reads TGTGCCAGCAGTACAAGCCCCCCCGGGTACACTGAAGCTTTCTTT.

This clone was seen only a few times. The chain is built from TRBV6-5 and TRBJ2-1; D is ambiguous. Trimming shortened V by 2 bases and J by 3 bases, and 11 bases separated the two germline ends. CDR1 and CDR2 from the germline V gene are MNHEY and SVGAGI. The CDR3 contains 15 residues. Written as DNA, the CDR3 is TGTGCCAGCAGTTACAGGAGCCTTTACTACAATGAGCAGTTCTTC. This sequence encodes CASSYRSLYYNEQFF.

The V and J genes are TRBV21-1 and TRBJ2-7; the D call TRBD2 from the table was never checked on the DNA. TRBV21-1 is a pseudogene locus. This CDR3 contains 16 residues. CDR3 sequence reads: CASSKKRKRGGYEQYF. In DNA form, the CDR3 reads TGTGCCAGCAGCAAAAAAAGGAAGCGGGGGGGCTACGAGCAGTACTTC.

This chain links TRBV7-2 with TRBJ1-2; D remains ambiguous. The germline V and J ends were trimmed by 5 bases and 12 bases, with 31 bases remaining between them. Germline V gives CDR1 SGHTA, CDR2 FQGNSA. CDR3 length: 17 amino acids. The CDR3 nucleotides read TGTGCCAGCAGCCCACCTTCCGGAAGTTTATCCCCCCTCTATAACACCTTC. The encoded protein is CASSPPSGSLSPLYNTF.